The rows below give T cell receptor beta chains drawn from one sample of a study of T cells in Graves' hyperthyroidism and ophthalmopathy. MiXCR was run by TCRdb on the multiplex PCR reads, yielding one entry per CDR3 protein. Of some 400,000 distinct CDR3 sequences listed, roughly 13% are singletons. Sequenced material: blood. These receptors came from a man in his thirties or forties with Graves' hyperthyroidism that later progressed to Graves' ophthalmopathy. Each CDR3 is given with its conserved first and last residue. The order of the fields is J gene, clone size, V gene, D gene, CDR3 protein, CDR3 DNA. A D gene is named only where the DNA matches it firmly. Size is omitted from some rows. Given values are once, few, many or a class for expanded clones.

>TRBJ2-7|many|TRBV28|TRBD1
CASSSTGTASYEQYF
TGTGCCAGCAGTTCAACCGGGACAGCTTCCTACGAGCAGTACTTC
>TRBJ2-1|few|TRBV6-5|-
CASSYPGGDEQFF
TGTGCCAGCAGTTACCCGGGTGGCGATGAGCAGTTCTTC
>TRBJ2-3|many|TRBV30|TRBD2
CAWTSGSGGQGTDTQYF
TGTGCCTGGACCTCCGGTAGCGGGGGGCAGGGCACAGATACGCAGTATTTT
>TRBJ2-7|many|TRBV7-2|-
CASSPVEGHYEQYF
TGTGCCAGCAGCCCTGTCGAGGGGCATTACGAGCAGTACTTC
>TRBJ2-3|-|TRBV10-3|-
CAAGGGDLTDTQYF
TGTGCCGCTGGGGGCGGGGATCTCACAGATACGCAGTATTTT
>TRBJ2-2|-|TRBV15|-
CATSRDPGSNTGELFF
TGTGCCACCAGCAGAGATCCCGGGTCGAACACCGGGGAGCTGTTTTTT
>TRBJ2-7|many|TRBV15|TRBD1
CATSRDPGDRGNEQYF
TGTGCCACCAGCAGAGACCCAGGTGACAGGGGAAACGAGCAGTACTTC
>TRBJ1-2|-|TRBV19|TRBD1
CASSIPDRGSYGYTF
TGTGCCAGTAGTATACCGGACAGGGGCTCCTATGGCTACACCTTC
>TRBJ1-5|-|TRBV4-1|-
CASSRVVGSNQPQHF
TGCGCCAGCAGCCGAGTGGTGGGTAGCAATCAGCCCCAGCATTTT
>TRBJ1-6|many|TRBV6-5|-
CASSYVSQGRRGNNSPLHF
TGTGCCAGCAGTTACGTTTCCCAGGGGAGGCGAGGGAATAATTCACCCCTCCACTTT
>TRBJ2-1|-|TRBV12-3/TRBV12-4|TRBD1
CASSRRDRANNEQFF
TGTGCCAGCAGCCGCCGGGACAGGGCAAACAATGAGCAGTTCTTC
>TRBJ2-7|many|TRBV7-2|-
CASSRRRETYEQYF
TGTGCCAGCAGTCGGCGTAGGGAGACCTACGAGCAGTACTTC
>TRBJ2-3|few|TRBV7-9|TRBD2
CASSLSGGGGTFPYTQYF
TGTGCCAGCAGCTTATCCGGGGGCGGGGGGACGTTCCCCTATACGCAGTATTTT
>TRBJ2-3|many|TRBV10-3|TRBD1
CAISGSTGGNVDTQYF
TGTGCCATCAGTGGTTCGACAGGGGGAAATGTGGATACGCAGTATTTT
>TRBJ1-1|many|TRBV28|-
CASSLGRRAEAFF
TGTGCCAGCAGCCTGGGGAGAAGAGCTGAAGCTTTCTTT
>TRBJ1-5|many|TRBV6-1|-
CASSEKIVLTFREPQHF
TGTGCCAGCAGTGAAAAGATCGTGTTGACGTTCAGGGAGCCCCAGCATTTT
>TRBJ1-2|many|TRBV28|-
CASSLLPLDKNYGYTF
TGTGCCAGCAGTTTATTGCCCTTGGACAAGAACTATGGCTACACCTTC
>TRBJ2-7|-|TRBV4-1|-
CASSPGLRSYEQYF
TGCGCCAGCAGTCCGGGACTCCGGTCGTACGAGCAGTACTTC
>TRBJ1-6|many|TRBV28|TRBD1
CASSHTQGESCSYNSPLHF
TGTGCCAGCAGTCATACTCAGGGGGAAAGTTGTTCCTATAATTCACCCCTCCACTTT
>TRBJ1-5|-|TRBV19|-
CASSKDGRSNQPQHF
TGTGCCAGTAGTAAAGACGGACGTAGCAATCAGCCCCAGCATTTT
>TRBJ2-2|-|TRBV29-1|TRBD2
CSVGGRATGELFF
TGCAGCGTTGGAGGGAGGGCTACCGGGGAGCTGTTTTTT
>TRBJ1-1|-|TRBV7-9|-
CASSVFLGELGAEASF
TGTGCCAGCAGCGTCTTCCTGGGTGAGCTTGGTGCTGAAGCTTCCTTT
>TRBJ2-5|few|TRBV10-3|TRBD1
CAISIHGTAQETQYF
TGTGCCATCAGTATACACGGGACAGCTCAAGAGACCCAGTACTTC
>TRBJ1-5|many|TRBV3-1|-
CASSQDEAQPQHF
TGTGCCAGCAGCCAAGATGAAGCCCAGCCCCAGCATTTT
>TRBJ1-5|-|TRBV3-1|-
CASSQLGINQPQHF
TGTGCCAGCAGCCAATTGGGGATCAATCAGCCCCAGCATTTT
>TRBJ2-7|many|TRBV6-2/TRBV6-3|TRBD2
CASSYGGGPSYEQYF
TGTGCCAGCAGTTATGGCGGGGGGCCTTCCTACGAGCAGTACTTC
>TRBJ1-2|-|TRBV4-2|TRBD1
CASSQALSTGANYGYTF
TGTGCCAGCAGCCAAGCCCTATCGACAGGGGCTAACTATGGCTACACCTTC